The source of this T cell receptor beta chain is a study of identical twins. Template switching, a step in the protocol, added a universal primer site, and cDNA carried unique molecular identifiers. Via MiXCR, TCRdb re-called the 5' RACE reads, giving one row per CDR3 protein. The sample lists approximately 500,000 distinct CDR3 sequences, roughly 15% seen once, with roughly 0.43% in the top ten. Study findings and constraints: Carriage of fewer insertions was seen in abundant cord blood beta clonotypes, whereas memory repertoires showed none. Out-of-frame alpha sequences common to twins exhibited an excess of low generation probability.

Comments on this clonotype: Antigen specificity is unknown.

This same sample was also part of a study on yellow fever vaccine responses in identical twins.

Sequencing used CD4+ T cells sorted from blood. The TCR comes from a woman between 18 and 29 years old in good health.

DNA for the CDR3: TGTGCCAGCAGCCCCATGCGGGGCGCCTACGAGCAGTACTTC. It specifies CASSPMRGAYEQYF. This chain uses TRBV6-1 with TRBJ2-7; TRBD2 is a possible D gene (6 bases). V was pared by 6 bases and J by 2 bases, with 14 bases between. There are 14 residues in the CDR3. Germline V gives CDR1 MNHNS, CDR2 SASEGT.